The clone carrying this T cell receptor beta chain was observed a handful of times. Antigen: not known. The data are from a study of vaccination and CD4 T cells after COVID-19. The treatment denotes: approximately 9-day PBMC culture with coronavirus spike peptide pools or control peptides (ViraFEST assay). Researchers collected the unexposed donor's CD4+ T cells before the COVID-19 pandemic (2011-2018). Before TCRs were sequenced, ViraFEST expanded antigen-specific T cells with peptide pools. Study-level points and caveats: 304 of 307 vaccine-specific clones from convalescent patients were spike mono-reactive. From about 20 to 38, the median of SARS-CoV-2-reactive clonotypes rose without reaching significance.

Cultured CD4+ T-cell DNA underwent Oncomine TCR Beta short-read sequencing. TCRdb used MiXCR to reprocess the PCR reads, holding one entry per CDR3 protein. The table lists around 6,100 distinct CDR3 sequences, approximately 45% of them singletons, with 30% to 40% in the top ten. Trimming took 2 bases from V and 6 from J, leaving 7 bases between them. The CDR3 runs to 12 residues. The chain recombines TRBV12-3 or TRBV12-4 with TRBJ1-1; no clear D gene. The sequencing sample was made of CD4+ T cells from blood, cultured in vitro. This clonotype was sampled from a human donor in good health. CDR3 DNA: TGTGCCAGCAGTTTAAAGGCGGCTGAAGCTTTCTTT. Translation gives CASSLKAAEAFF.